The 7 T cell receptor beta chains reported below all come from one sample, sequenced in a study of blood T cell repertoires in COVID-19. TCRdb's table, derived via immunoSEQ multiplex PCR, lists solely in-frame clones and lacks some. The sample holds 200,000 to 250,000 clones, approximately 88% seen once. Sequences were obtained from PBMCs or T cells enriched from blood (not recorded which). The source is a woman in her twenties or thirties who had been exposed to COVID-19.

The rearrangement uses TRBV25-1 and TRBJ1-2, with TRBD1 identical over 9 bases. The CDR3 extends over 14 amino acids. With 8 bases clipped from V and 4 bases from J, the junction kept 8 bases outside the gene matches. CDR1 and CDR2 from the germline V gene are MGHDK and SYGVNS. The CDR3 loop is CASSGTGRTYGYTF. In DNA form, the CDR3 reads TGTGCCAGCTCCGGGACAGGGCGTACCTATGGCTACACCTTC.

This clone counts as medium-sized. This chain uses TRBV6-1 with TRBJ1-2; no clear D gene. The germline V gene has CDR1 MNHNS and CDR2 SASEGT. This CDR3 has 13 residues. V was trimmed by 0 bases and J by 7 bases, leaving 9 bases between them. CDR3 loop: CASSEARRAGYTF. The CDR3 nucleotides are TGTGCCAGCAGTGAAGCAAGGAGGGCTGGCTACACCTTC.

The V and J genes are TRBV6-5 and TRBJ1-6; a weak D match, TRBD1 (5 bases). This CDR3 comprises 14 residues. Looked up from germline, CDR1 is MNHEY and CDR2 is SVGAGI. The V gene lost 6 bases and the J gene lost 9 bases, with 15 bases spanning the gap. The CDR3: CASSVATGASPLHF. CDR3 DNA: TGTGCCAGCAGCGTTGCCACAGGAGCTTCACCCCTCCACTTT.

The V and J genes are TRBV4-1 and TRBJ1-2; TRBD1 matches at 10 bases. J lost 3 bases, V lost 3 bases, and 16 bases had no gene match. Germline CDR1 and CDR2: MGHRA and YSYEKL. CDR3 length equals 19 residues. CDR3 sequence: CASSHLPGQGKGEDYGYTF. The DNA for the CDR3 is TGCGCCAGCAGCCATTTACCGGGACAGGGGAAGGGGGAGGACTATGGCTACACCTTC.

This clone was seen once. This chain connects TRBV7-9 to TRBJ2-7; TRBD1 might be the D (5 bases). This CDR3 is built from 14 residues. With 5 bases removed from V and 4 bases from J, the gap between germline ends came to 15 bases. In germline, CDR1 is SEHNR, CDR2 FQNEAQ (reference sequence). The CDR3 sequence is CASSPLGADYEQYF. In DNA form, the CDR3 reads TGTGCCAGCAGCCCTCTAGGGGCCGATTACGAGCAGTACTTC.

V is TRBV5-4 and J is TRBJ1-3; 8 bases agree with TRBD1. V shed 4 bases, J shed 4 bases, and the junction held 10 bases outside the gene matches. The CDR3 length is 16 residues. Germline CDR1 SGHNT, CDR2 YYREEE (reference sequence). The CDR3 is CASSPGGGTAGNTIYF. CDR3 DNA: TGTGCCAGCAGCCCAGGGGGCGGAACGGCCGGAAACACCATATATTTT.

The chain is built from TRBV19 and TRBJ2-1, with 7 bases lining up with TRBD2. CDR1 LNHDA and CDR2 SQIVND come from the germline V gene (reference sequence). V was clipped by 5 bases and J by 6 bases; unmatched bases: 10. CDR3 length: 15 residues. As DNA, the CDR3 is TGTGCCAGTAGTTCGGCTAGCGGAGCACCCAATGAGCAGTTCTTC. It yields the protein CASSSASGAPNEQFF. The variable domain in full, completed from reference TRBV19 and TRBJ2-1, reads DGGITQSPKYLFRKEGQNVTLSCEQNLNHDAMYWYRQDPGQGLRLIYYSQIVNDFQKGDIAEGYSVSREKKESFPLTVTSAQKNPTAFYLCASSSASGAPNEQFFGPGTRLTVL.